These 24 T cell receptor beta chains were sequenced from one sample in a study of technical replicates of blood from several donors. The method was immunoSEQ multiplex PCR; TCRdb's version includes in-frame clones alone and lacks a portion of them. The repertoire holds just over 15,000 clones, roughly 83% seen once, with about 12% in the top ten. Sequencing was done on a sample of PBMCs. These receptor sequences come from a human donor in good health.

The chain employs TRBV9 and TRBJ2-1; D not resolved. The V end lost 0 bases, the J end lost 3 bases, and 7 bases lay between the germline ends. Germline V CDR1 and CDR2: SGDLS, YYNGEE. The CDR3 has 14 amino acids. CDR3 DNA sequence: TGTGCCAGCAGCGTAGGGCGGATCTACAATGAGCAGTTCTTC. Translated: CASSVGRIYNEQFF.

Written as DNA, the CDR3 is TGTGCCAGCAGTCGGGACTCCCTCAGCACAGATACGCAGTATTTT. As protein: CASSRDSLSTDTQYF. The rearrangement joins TRBV7-6 to TRBJ2-3; TRBD2 is a possible D gene (6 bases). Trimming left V 6 bases short and J 0 bases short, with 13 bases between. Germline-derived CDR1 and CDR2 are SGHVS and FNYEAQ. This CDR3 is built from 15 residues.

The chain couples TRBV6-5 to TRBJ2-7; 8 nucleotides agree with TRBD2. The germline CDR1 and CDR2 sequences are MNHEY and SVGAGI. The CDR3 sequence is 15 residues long. J gave up 2 bases and V 0 bases, and 3 bases lay outside the gene matches. The CDR3 DNA reads TGTGCCAGCAGTTACTCACCGGGAGGGACCTACGAGCAGTACTTC. It encodes CASSYSPGGTYEQYF.

The rearrangement uses TRBV23-1 and TRBJ2-1; 13 bases match TRBD2. TRBV23-1 is treated as an ORF (open reading frame) with a function not yet certain. The CDR3 has 24 amino acids. V was clipped by 0 bases and J by 1 base; unmatched bases: 21. The CDR3 loop reads CASSQSNRDRRGTSGIVSYNEQFF. CDR3 DNA: TGCGCCAGCAGTCAATCGAATCGGGACAGACGCGGGACTAGCGGGATAGTTTCCTACAATGAGCAGTTCTTC.

The CDR3 nucleotides read TGTGCCAGTAGTATAAGGCAGGGGTCCGATCAGCCCCAGCATTTT. It translates to CASSIRQGSDQPQHF. This rearrangement joins TRBV19 to TRBJ1-5; TRBD1 might be the D (6 bases). Germline V gene lookup returns CDR1 LNHDA and CDR2 SQIVND (reference sequence). With 2 bases removed from V and 5 bases from J, the gap between germline ends came to 13 bases. CDR3 length: 15 residues.

The V and J genes are TRBV10-3 and TRBJ2-7, with TRBD2 matching over 11 bases. Germline V CDR1 and CDR2: ENHRY, SYGVKD. This CDR3 has 16 amino acids. The trim removed 2 bases at V and 1 base at J, leaving 4 bases unmatched. The CDR3 sequence: CAISEAGTSGSYEQYF. CDR3 nucleotide sequence: TGTGCCATCAGTGAGGCCGGGACTAGCGGATCCTACGAGCAGTACTTC.

The chain couples TRBV27 to TRBJ2-1; 9 bases align to TRBD1. V was pared by 6 bases and J by 2 bases, with 5 bases of the junction left unmatched. The germline V gene has CDR1 MNHEY and CDR2 SMNVEV (reference sequence). The CDR3 spans 15 residues. The CDR3 coding sequence is TGTGCCAGCAGCTCCCGGACAGGGGCCTACAATGAGCAGTTCTTC. Protein: CASSSRTGAYNEQFF.

V and J are TRBV6-1 and TRBJ2-1, with 9 bases identical to TRBD1. Germline V gene sequence: CDR1 MNHNS, CDR2 SASEGT. V was pared by 3 bases and J by 8 bases, with 14 bases of the junction left unmatched. The CDR3 sequence is 17 residues long. The CDR3 nucleotides read TGTGCCAGCAGTGAGCAACTTCCGGGACAGGGATGGGATGAGCAGTTCTTC. Protein product: CASSEQLPGQGWDEQFF.

The J gene is TRBJ2-7, the V gene TRBV2, with TRBD1 matching over 10 bases. Trimming cost V 7 bases and J 3 bases; bases outside gene matches: 9. The germline V gene has CDR1 SNHLY and CDR2 FYNNEI. This CDR3 is built from 15 residues. The CDR3 DNA follows: TGTGCCAGCAAGGAGGGGACAGGGGAATACTACGAGCAGTACTTC. Translated, it gives CASKEGTGEYYEQYF.

The CDR3 region has the DNA TGCAGCGTTCAGTCAGGGTACAATGAGCAGTTCTTC. Translation: CSVQSGYNEQFF. This chain links TRBV29-1 with TRBJ2-1, with D perhaps TRBD1 (5 bases). The V and J ends lost 5 bases and 4 bases respectively, with 9 bases between them. The CDR3 has 12 residues. The germline CDR1 and CDR2 sequences are SQVTM and ANQGSEA.

The rearrangement uses TRBV14 and TRBJ2-7; the match to TRBD2 covers 13 bases. CDR1 and CDR2 from the germline V gene are SGHDN and FVKESK. CDR3 size: 15 residues. The junction had 4 bases not matched to a gene; V was cut back by 2 bases and J by 6 bases. CDR3 sequence (DNA): TGTGCCAGCAGCCAAACCGGGACTAGCGGGGCCGAGCAGTACTTC. It codes for CASSQTGTSGAEQYF. Using reference TRBV14 and TRBJ2-7 for the parts outside the CDR3, the full variable domain is EAGVTQFPSHSVIEKGQTVTLRCDPISGHDNLYWYRRVMGKEIKFLLHFVKESKQDESGMPNNRFLAERTGGTYSTLKVQPAELEDSGVYFCASSQTGTSGAEQYFGPGTRLTVT.

The rearrangement links TRBV27 to TRBJ2-7, with a possible D match to TRBD2 (5 bases). V lost 2 bases and J 4 bases, leaving 9 bases between the germline ends. The CDR3 totals 13 residues. Germline V gives CDR1 MNHEY, CDR2 SMNVEV (reference sequence). The CDR3 DNA sequence: TGTGCCAGCAGTTTAGGTCGGGGATACGAGCAGTACTTC. Amino acid sequence: CASSLGRGYEQYF.

This clone was seen once. The rearrangement joins TRBV7-9 to TRBJ1-1; 9 positions match TRBD1. The CDR3 spans 14 residues. With 4 bases clipped from V and 3 bases from J, the junction kept 3 bases outside the gene matches. The germline CDR1 and CDR2 sequences are SEHNR and FQNEAQ (reference sequence). CDR3 residues: CASSSDRGHTEAFF. The CDR3 DNA follows: TGTGCCAGCAGCTCGGACAGGGGACACACTGAAGCTTTCTTT.

DNA of the CDR3: TGTGCCAGCAGCCAAGAATTTAGCGGGACATACGAGCAGTACTTC. Its protein product is CASSQEFSGTYEQYF. This chain links TRBV4-2 with TRBJ2-7; 8 positions match TRBD2. The CDR3 consists of 15 residues. J lost 4 bases, V lost 0 bases, and 5 bases had no gene match. Germline V gene sequence: CDR1 LGHNA, CDR2 YNFKEQ.

V usage is TRBV30 and J usage is TRBJ2-4; 7 bases map to TRBD2. CDR1 and CDR2 (germline): GTSNPN, SVGIG (reference sequence). The V and J ends lost 1 base and 6 bases, in that order; junction bases with no gene match: 6. This CDR3 region has 14 residues. CDR3 nucleotides: TGTGCCTGGAGTGCGGGGAGGGGTGCAAACATTCAGTACTTC. Protein product: CAWSAGRGANIQYF.

This chain uses TRBV30 with TRBJ1-3, with D hard to call. The length of the CDR3 is 13 residues. Germline assignment: CDR1 GTSNPN and CDR2 SVGIG (reference sequence). V was cut by 5 bases and J by 2 bases, with 10 bases left in between. The CDR3: CAWGQHTGNTIYF. Written as DNA, the CDR3 is TGTGCCTGGGGGCAGCACACTGGAAACACCATATATTTT. The whole variable domain, filled in from reference TRBV30 and TRBJ1-3, reads SQTIHQWPATLVQPVGSPLSLECTVEGTSNPNLYWYRQAAGRGLQLLFYSVGIGQISSEVPQNLSASRPQDRQFILSSKKLLLSDSGFYLCAWGQHTGNTIYFGEGSWLTVV.

This chain links TRBV5-8 with TRBJ1-5, with 9 bases matching TRBD1. CDR3 length: 16 residues. The V and J ends lost 5 bases and 3 bases, in that order; junction bases with no gene match: 9. CDR1 is SGHTS, CDR2 YDEGEE, per germline. As DNA, the CDR3 is TGTGCCAGCAGTGATACCGGGACAGGGATCAATCAGCCCCAGCATTTT. Translation: CASSDTGTGINQPQHF.

In its sample, this clone was seen a few times. The chain combines TRBV7-3 with TRBJ1-1; 10 bases match TRBD1. Germline CDR1 SGHTA, CDR2 FQGTGA. V dropped 5 bases and J dropped 1; count of bases not matched to a gene: 1. The CDR3 totals 14 residues. The CDR3 region has the DNA TGTGCCAGCAGCAGGACAGGGGGGAACACTGAAGCTTTCTTT. This codes for CASSRTGGNTEAFF.

A single count supports this clone. This chain uses TRBV4-1 with TRBJ1-1, with a weak D call TRBD1 (6 bases). V lost 4 bases and J lost 0, with 12 bases in between. Germline loops: CDR1 MGHRA, CDR2 YSYEKL. The CDR3 length is 15 residues. The CDR3 nucleotides are TGCGCCAGCAGCCGGGACACGCGTTTGAACACTGAAGCTTTCTTT. Residues: CASSRDTRLNTEAFF.

The chain links TRBV5-1 to TRBJ2-2; TRBD1 might be the D (6 bases). V lost 0 bases, J lost 3 bases, and 9 bases lay in between. Germline CDR1 and CDR2: SGHRS and YFSETQ. This CDR3 has 15 residues. The CDR3 DNA reads as TGCGCCAGCAGCTTGGAGGCAGGGGACACCGGGGAGCTGTTTTTT. It is translated as CASSLEAGDTGELFF. Drawing the rest from reference TRBV5-1 and TRBJ2-2, the complete variable domain is KAGVTQTPRYLIKTRGQQVTLSCSPISGHRSVSWYQQTPGQGLQFLFEYFSETQRNKGNFPGRFSGRQFSNSRSEMNVSTLELGDSALYLCASSLEAGDTGELFFGEGSRLTVL.

The gene calls are TRBV6-1 and TRBJ2-7, with 7 bases that match TRBD2. This CDR3 spans 15 amino acids. V dropped 7 bases and J dropped 0; count of bases not matched to a gene: 9. Per the germline V gene, CDR1 is MNHNS and CDR2 is SASEGT. CDR3 sequence reads: CASIPREGSSYEQYF. CDR3 nucleotide sequence: TGTGCCAGCATTCCAAGGGAGGGCAGCTCCTACGAGCAGTACTTC.

The chain couples TRBV7-3 to TRBJ2-5; weak D call: TRBD1 (5 bases). Looked up from germline, CDR1 is SGHTA and CDR2 is FQGTGA. With 1 base removed from V and 3 bases from J, the gap between germline ends came to 12 bases. The CDR3 is 15 residues long. Written as DNA, the CDR3 is TGTGCCAGCAGCTTAAAGGCAGGGCGGAAAGAGACCCAGTACTTC. Protein product: CASSLKAGRKETQYF.

CDR3 nucleotide sequence: TGTGCCAGCAGTGACCTCTCCACAGGGGGGCAGCATTTT. The encoded protein is CASSDLSTGGQHF. V is TRBV6-1 and J is TRBJ1-5, with TRBD1 matching 8 bases. V trimming: 3 bases; J trimming: 13 bases; junction bases outside the gene matches: 8. The CDR3 runs 13 residues. Germline assignment: CDR1 MNHNS and CDR2 SASEGT.

CDR3 protein: CASSLLASSGETQYF. Written as DNA, the CDR3 is TGTGCCAGCAGCTTACTGGCCTCAAGCGGGGAGACCCAGTACTTC. The chain joins TRBV7-9 to TRBJ2-5, with a tentative D call TRBD2 (6 bases). Trimming cost V 2 bases and J 5 bases, with 15 bases left between them. Germline V gives CDR1 SEHNR, CDR2 FQNEAQ (reference sequence). The CDR3 totals 15 residues.